This T cell receptor (beta chain) was retrieved from a study of shared clonotypes between healthy human individuals (dated by TCRdb to about 2020). Notes on the research overall: A few men and a couple of women, aged 18 to 49 years, made up the cohort. Different laboratories and diverse techniques were used to prepare libraries and sequence TCR repertoires, to increase sequencing depth and limit assay-specific biases. Each donor's leukapheresis produced roughly between about 0.9 and 9.5 billion PBMCs. Per donor, three plates each were used for CD4 naive and CD4 memory, two for CD8 naive, and one for CD8 memory. Blood TCR repertoires of five healthy adults were deeply sequenced to estimate repertoire size and the extent of clonotype sharing between individuals. Overall results and qualifications from the work: About 4.5% of naive CD4, 3.5% of naive CD8, around 2.3% of memory CD4, and around 0.42% of memory CD8 clonotypes were shared across several donors. Even with the large sequencing depth, rarefaction of the sorted-subset datasets indicated that sequencing was incomplete. Naive subsets generally had larger estimated clonotype richness than memory subsets. Sampling was restricted to blood, and TCR repertoires in tissue are likely to differ from TCR repertoires in blood. Pairwise subsampling led to the expectation that sequencing depth would affect the degree of clonotype sharing among donors. Clonotypes shared by all four sorted-subset donors showed higher generation probabilities than non-shared clonotypes. The small number of donors limited the genetic and exposure-history diversity represented.

Donors were healthy HIV-negative adults with no recently reported acute infections or vaccinations. All donors were Caucasian adults living in Nashville, Tennessee, USA. CD8 memory samples combined magnetically selected CD45RO+ cells with CCR7-negative CD45RA+ effector memory (TemRA) cells. After blood collection by leukapheresis, PBMCs were isolated using Ficoll-Histopaque density gradient centrifugation and then cryopreserved in the vapor phase of liquid nitrogen. Analytical flow cytometry was used to check the purity and quantity of every magnetically sorted T cell population. From each sorted fraction, genomic DNA was isolated and quantified by UV absorbance on a Nanodrop 2000c. Via the germline V gene (reference sequence), CDR1 is SEHNR and CDR2 FQNEAQ. V is clipped by 8 bases and J by 7 bases, and the sequence between their germline boundaries is 18 bases long. The CDR3 numbers 14 residues from cysteine through phenylalanine. Of the read, only the CDR3 DNA is kept; its 42 bases are in frame from base 1.

Using the deep immunoSEQ assay, TCR CDR3 regions were amplified from genomic DNA by multiplex PCR. Extracted genomic DNA from each cell subset was distributed evenly across all wells of several immunoSEQ 96-well plates, and each plate was treated as a replicate. For sorted subsets, each replicate PCR was loaded with approximately 200 ng genomic DNA, equivalent to 30,000 or so T cell genomes. Purified libraries were quantified with a Qubit 3.0 fluorometer, sized on a Bioanalyzer 2100, and re-quantified with the KAPA Library Quantification kit. Each immunoSEQ 96-well plate was sequenced on its own single-read 150-cycle Illumina NextSeq 550 flow cell. The study's processing was this. The immunoSEQ output contained only junctional sequences without quality scores, so filtering could not match that applied to full-length reads. Sequences were annotated with PyIR, a Python wrapper for IgBLAST v1.9, using IMGT germline references to assign V/J genes and CDR3. Reads were filtered out if the reads had weak V/J assignments (E-value above 1e-6), no CDR3, stop codons, out-of-frame junctions, or ambiguous translated residues. V3J clonotypes were defined as sequences sharing the same inferred V gene, J gene, and CDR3 amino acid sequence. The percentage overlap between two repertoires was calculated by dividing the number of shared unique clonotypes by the size of the smaller repertoire. Repertoire richness was assessed with RTK rarefaction, the Chao1 estimator, and Recon v2.1 estimates of unobserved clonotypes. For all TCRbeta clonotypes obtained by the gDNA method from a few donors, generation probabilities were computed with OLGA. As stored in TCRdb, this immuneACCESS dataset retains in-frame rearrangements with V and J assigned. A fraction of the clones does not appear; measured against another copy, unresolved V genes explain less than half of the discrepancy, and the remainder lacks a known reason. D and trimming come from the DNA, and the V and J calls and clone size come from that table. This sample holds around 690,000 clones; less than 95% were observed only once. The ten largest clones represent about 34% of the sample.

To note about this clone: Its antigen has not been determined. No base quality values were provided; no much bigger clone lies one nucleotide off.

The chain is assembled from TRBV7-9 and TRBJ1-5; D gene: possibly TRBD1, on 5 matching bases. Sequencing input: memory CD8+ T cells from PBMCs. What the cell subset or site label conveys for this sample: CD45RO+ cells pooled with CCR7-negative TemRA cells. This clonotype was sampled from a man aged 18-30 years in good health. Some clones in this sample may be carry-over from other donors' samples. The CDR3 region reads CASSTGGGIQPQHF. The nucleotide sequence is TGTGCCAGCTCAACTGGGGGGGGAATACAGCCCCAGCATTTT. Here the CDR3 is joined to the reference TRBV7-9 and TRBJ1-5 genes, and the full variable domain is: DTGVSQNPRHKITKRGQNVTFRCDPISEHNRLYWYRQTLGQGPEFLTYFQNEAQLEKSRLLSDRFSAERPKGSFSTLEIQRTEQGDSAMYLCASSTGGGIQPQHFGDGTRLSIL.